This TCR beta chain was retrieved from a study of T cells in narcolepsy. Note on this clone: The antigen remains undetermined.

Overall study findings and caveats: HCRT-specific and TRIB2-specific autoreactive clonotypes appeared among same-patient CSF and blood CD4+ clonotypes.

Profiled with immunoSEQ multiplex PCR; TCRdb holds only in-frame clones, not every one. The sample lists under 40,000 clones, roughly three quarters occurring once. V lost 3 bases, J lost 5 bases, and 7 bases lay in between. The V gene's germline CDR1 is MNHNS and CDR2 SASEGT. The CDR3 spans 12 residues. Sequencing input: CD45RA- memory CD4+ T cells from PBMCs. The J gene is TRBJ1-2, the V gene TRBV6-1, with D uncertain. This receptor was taken from a human donor with narcolepsy. CDR3 amino acids: CASSDDGYGYTF. CDR3 sequence (DNA): TGTGCCAGCAGTGACGACGGATATGGCTACACCTTC.